The rows below give T cell receptor beta chains drawn from one sample of a study of preoperative IRX-2 immunotherapy in early breast cancer. Here immunoSEQ multiplex PCR was the method, and the copy in TCRdb shows in-frame clones only, minus some. The sample gives about 98,000 clones, roughly 89% of which show up once; approximately 2% is in the top ten. Sequenced material: tumor tissue, taken after IRX-2 immunotherapy. These receptors were obtained from a human donor with breast cancer. Both conserved end residues are part of each CDR3. The order of the fields is clone size, D gene, V gene, J gene, CDR3 DNA, CDR3 protein. A D gene is named only where the DNA matches it firmly. Clone sizes are given selectively: once, few, many, or a class where the clone is expanded.

size: -; D: -; V: TRBV7-1; J: TRBJ2-1; DNA: TGTGCCAGCAGCCGATCCCGGGCCGGGACCACCTACAATGAGCAGTTCTTC; CDR3: CASSRSRAGTTYNEQFF
size: once; D: -; V: TRBV29-1; J: TRBJ2-1; DNA: TGCAGCGTGGAAACAACGGTAGACAATGAGCAGTTCTTC; CDR3: CSVETTVDNEQFF
size: -; D: -; V: TRBV5-1; J: TRBJ2-1; DNA: TGCGCCAGCAGCCAGAGAGGGGGAATAATGAATGAGCAGTTCTTC; CDR3: CASSQRGGIMNEQFF
size: few; D: -; V: TRBV11-3; J: TRBJ1-3; DNA: TGTGCCAGCAGCTTGCCAGGGACAAGAAACACCATATATTTT; CDR3: CASSLPGTRNTIYF
size: once; D: -; V: TRBV18; J: TRBJ1-1; DNA: TGTGCCAGCTCACCGCAAGCTGTCAAGAACACTGAAGCTTTCTTT; CDR3: CASSPQAVKNTEAFF
size: once; D: -; V: TRBV28; J: TRBJ2-7; DNA: TGTGCCAGCACCGGGAGCGGCTACTACGAGCAGTACTTC; CDR3: CASTGSGYYEQYF
size: -; D: -; V: TRBV6-8; J: TRBJ1-1; DNA: TGTGCCAGCAGAACACTAATACTAGAGAACACTGAAGCTTTCTTT; CDR3: CASRTLILENTEAFF
size: -; D: -; V: TRBV5-1; J: TRBJ2-7; DNA: TGCGCCAGCAGCCCGCCTAACCTGGACGACGAGCAGTACTTC; CDR3: CASSPPNLDDEQYF
size: -; D: TRBD1; V: TRBV29-1; J: TRBJ1-5; DNA: TGCAGCGTCGAGGGGGCAGGGGGTCAGCCCCAGCATTTT; CDR3: CSVEGAGGQPQHF
size: -; D: -; V: TRBV19; J: TRBJ1-5; DNA: TGTGCCAGTAGTACAGGGGGCAATCAGCCCCAGCATTTT; CDR3: CASSTGGNQPQHF
size: -; D: TRBD1; V: TRBV28; J: TRBJ1-1; DNA: TGTGCCAGCAGTTTAAATACAGGGGGCCAGGACACTGAAGCTTTCTTT; CDR3: CASSLNTGGQDTEAFF
size: -; D: TRBD1; V: TRBV7-7; J: TRBJ1-2; DNA: TGTGCCAGCAGCTTGTCGGGACAGGACCTCTATGGCTACACCTTC; CDR3: CASSLSGQDLYGYTF
size: -; D: TRBD2; V: TRBV11-3; J: TRBJ2-2; DNA: TGTGCCAGCAGCTTGTCGGCGGGGGGCCTCGGGGAGCTGTTTTTT; CDR3: CASSLSAGGLGELFF
size: -; D: TRBD2; V: TRBV19; J: TRBJ2-7; DNA: TGTGCCAGTAGTCCAGGACTAGCGGGAGGCTCTGGACCCTACGAGCAGTACTTC; CDR3: CASSPGLAGGSGPYEQYF
size: -; D: -; V: TRBV18; J: TRBJ2-3; DNA: TGTGCCAGCTCACCTTATACAGATACGCAGTATTTT; CDR3: CASSPYTDTQYF
size: -; D: TRBD1; V: TRBV30; J: TRBJ2-5; DNA: TGTGCCGGAAAATGGGACAGGGGTCGGGAGACCCAGTACTTC; CDR3: CAGKWDRGRETQYF
size: -; D: -; V: TRBV29-1; J: TRBJ1-4; DNA: TGCAGCGTTAGAAAGCAGGAAACTAATGAAAAACTGTTTTTT; CDR3: CSVRKQETNEKLFF
size: -; D: -; V: TRBV5-1; J: TRBJ1-6; DNA: TGCGCCAGCAGCTTGATACGGGGGCGGGGTTCACCCCTCCACTTT; CDR3: CASSLIRGRGSPLHF
size: -; D: -; V: TRBV23-1; J: TRBJ1-5; DNA: TGCGCCAGCAGCTGGACGGTAAATCAGCCCCAGCATTTT; CDR3: CASSWTVNQPQHF
size: -; D: -; V: TRBV29-1; J: TRBJ2-3; DNA: TGCAGCGTTGATACGTCAGGGGTCACAGATACGCAGTATTTT; CDR3: CSVDTSGVTDTQYF
size: -; D: -; V: TRBV28; J: TRBJ1-1; DNA: TGTGCCAGCAGCGCTCCGACAGGTCGCGAAGCTTTCTTT; CDR3: CASSAPTGREAFF
size: -; D: -; V: TRBV5-1; J: TRBJ1-4; DNA: TGCGCCAGCAGCTTGGGCGGGATCCCGATCGGAGAAAAACTGTTTTTT; CDR3: CASSLGGIPIGEKLFF
size: -; D: TRBD1; V: TRBV10-3; J: TRBJ1-5; DNA: TGTGCCAGTGGGGACAGGGGTAGCAATCAGCCCCAGCATTTT; CDR3: CASGDRGSNQPQHF
size: once; D: -; V: TRBV29-1; J: TRBJ1-1; DNA: TGCAGCGTTTCCGTTGGGAGGGGTGAAGCTTTCTTT; CDR3: CSVSVGRGEAFF
size: -; D: -; V: TRBV30; J: TRBJ2-6; DNA: TGTGCCTGGAGTCGTCGCGCTGGGGCCAACGTCCTGACTTTC; CDR3: CAWSRRAGANVLTF
size: -; D: TRBD1; V: TRBV5-1; J: TRBJ1-4; DNA: TGCGCCAGCAGCCTCGGGACAGGGGGCCAAAAACTGTTTTTT; CDR3: CASSLGTGGQKLFF
size: few; D: TRBD1; V: TRBV12-5; J: TRBJ2-7; DNA: TGTGCTAGTGGTTTGGGCGGACAGGGGCCCTACGAGCAGTACTTC; CDR3: CASGLGGQGPYEQYF
size: -; D: TRBD1; V: TRBV9; J: TRBJ2-2; DNA: TGTGCCAGCAGCACTCGACAGGGGCGAAGCACCGGGGAGCTGTTTTTT; CDR3: CASSTRQGRSTGELFF
size: -; D: TRBD2; V: TRBV6-8; J: TRBJ2-3; DNA: TGTGCCAGCAGTTACCACGGGGGAGGGACAGATACGCAGTATTTT; CDR3: CASSYHGGGTDTQYF
size: -; D: -; V: TRBV19; J: TRBJ1-2; DNA: TGTGCCAGTAGTATTGATATGGCAGGTTATGGTGGCTACACCTTC; CDR3: CASSIDMAGYGGYTF
size: -; D: -; V: TRBV25-1; J: TRBJ1-3; DNA: TGTGCCAGCAGTGATGGTCTTTCCCCGGAAAACACCATATATTTT; CDR3: CASSDGLSPENTIYF
size: -; D: TRBD1; V: TRBV6-8; J: TRBJ1-1; DNA: TGTGCCAGCAGAAGGACAGGTTGGAACACTGAAGCTTTCTTT; CDR3: CASRRTGWNTEAFF
size: -; D: -; V: TRBV18; J: TRBJ1-2; DNA: TGTGCCAGCTCACAAATATTAGTGGACTTGATCGGTGGTGGCTACACCTTC; CDR3: CASSQILVDLIGGGYTF
size: once; D: -; V: TRBV19; J: TRBJ1-2; DNA: TGTGCCAGTAGTATAGAAGGATCGGTCCACGGTGTCTATGGCTACACCTTC; CDR3: CASSIEGSVHGVYGYTF
size: -; D: TRBD2; V: TRBV6-8; J: TRBJ2-3; DNA: TGTGCCAGCAGTTACTATAGCGGGAGTGCAGATACGCAGTATTTT; CDR3: CASSYYSGSADTQYF
size: -; D: -; V: TRBV5-1; J: TRBJ1-4; DNA: TGCGCCAGCAGCTTGGATCTGGAGGGGACTAATGAAAAACTGTTTTTT; CDR3: CASSLDLEGTNEKLFF
size: -; D: -; V: TRBV18; J: TRBJ2-7; DNA: TGTGCCAGCTCACCTCCCGTGTCAGGGAAGTTCTACGAGCAGTACTTC; CDR3: CASSPPVSGKFYEQYF
size: -; D: -; V: TRBV28; J: TRBJ2-3; DNA: TGTGCCAGCAGTTCAAGGGGGGGGCATACCGATACGCAGTATTTT; CDR3: CASSSRGGHTDTQYF
size: -; D: -; V: TRBV6-8; J: TRBJ1-2; DNA: TGTGCCATCAGTGGCGGCCAGACTAACTATGGCTACACCTTC; CDR3: CAISGGQTNYGYTF
size: -; D: -; V: TRBV18; J: TRBJ2-7; DNA: TGTGCCAGCTCACCCCCCGTACGCAACGAGCAGTACTTC; CDR3: CASSPPVRNEQYF